The sequence of this TCR beta chain was determined in a study of blood T cell repertoires in COVID-19. Study at large: Donors in the United States, Italy and Spain gave samples during acute or convalescent COVID-19.

The table lists this clone with a count of one. V lost 7 bases to trimming and J lost 6 bases; unmatched junction nucleotides: 8. The CDR3 is made up of 14 amino acids. Per germline, CDR1 MDHEN and CDR2 SYDVKM. In the authors' workflow: Reference gene primer amplification in the assay estimated nucleated cell counts. Libraries were prepared by immunoSEQ multiplex PCR; TCRdb keeps only in-frame clonotypes and omits some of them. The V and J calls and the clone size are those of that table, but D and trimming were determined from the DNA. The profile shows 50,000 to 65,000 clones, roughly 74% of them singletons.

Material for sequencing was peripheral blood. This chain uses TRBV28 with TRBJ2-2, with 7 bases identical to TRBD2. The sequence came from a woman older than 75 with acute or convalescent COVID-19. Here the CDR3 DNA reads TGTGCCAGCACTCCGACTAGCCTTGCCGGGGAGCTGTTTTTT. It yields the protein CASTPTSLAGELFF.